Listed below are T cell receptor beta chains from one sample, sequenced in a study of T-cell memory formation after mild COVID-19. TCRdb re-derived calls from the 5' RACE reads in MiXCR, one entry per CDR3 protein. The sample includes over 70,000 distinct CDR3 sequences, roughly 16% of them seen just once. Sequencing was performed on PBMCs or a T cell subset sorted from them (not recorded which). These receptors all stem from a man younger than 30 who had mild COVID-19 (a few samples of this study predate the infection). Cell type and time point are not known. Each CDR3 is given with its conserved first and last residue. D genes are given only for firm matches. Some rows have no size entry. The others give once, few or many, or a class for an expanded clone.

clone_size: few
v_call: TRBV20-1
d_call: NA
j_call: TRBJ2-5
cdr3_nt: TGCAGTGCTGGACCGACTAACCAAGAGACCCAGTACTTC
cdr3_aa: CSAGPTNQETQYF

clone_size: NA
v_call: TRBV12-3/TRBV12-4
d_call: NA
j_call: TRBJ1-1
cdr3_nt: TGTGCCAGCAGTTACTGGGGGGGGACTGAAGCTTTCTTT
cdr3_aa: CASSYWGGTEAFF

clone_size: few
v_call: TRBV30
d_call: NA
j_call: TRBJ1-1
cdr3_nt: TGTGCCTGGAGGCCCCGGGGGAACACTGAAGCTTTCTTT
cdr3_aa: CAWRPRGNTEAFF

clone_size: NA
v_call: TRBV6-2/TRBV6-3
d_call: TRBD2
j_call: TRBJ2-3
cdr3_nt: TGTGCCAGCAGTTACCCCCCCAAGCGGGGTATGGATACGCAGTATTTT
cdr3_aa: CASSYPPKRGMDTQYF

clone_size: many
v_call: TRBV5-1
d_call: TRBD1
j_call: TRBJ1-1
cdr3_nt: TGCGCCAGCAGCTTGCCCGAGACTCAAACAGGGGCAAAAATGAACACTGAAGCTTTCTTT
cdr3_aa: CASSLPETQTGAKMNTEAFF

clone_size: few
v_call: TRBV6-6
d_call: NA
j_call: TRBJ1-5
cdr3_nt: TGTGCCAGCAGTTATGGCTTGTCCTATCAGCCCCAGCATTTT
cdr3_aa: CASSYGLSYQPQHF

clone_size: NA
v_call: TRBV7-6
d_call: TRBD2
j_call: TRBJ2-1
cdr3_nt: TGTGCCAGCAGCTTATTCGGGACTACCCTCAATGAGCAGTTCTTC
cdr3_aa: CASSLFGTTLNEQFF

clone_size: few
v_call: TRBV29-1
d_call: NA
j_call: TRBJ1-2
cdr3_nt: TGCAGCGTTATCTACTTGGGGGGGGGAGCCGGCTACACCTTC
cdr3_aa: CSVIYLGGGAGYTF

clone_size: NA
v_call: TRBV4-1
d_call: TRBD2
j_call: TRBJ2-1
cdr3_nt: TGCGCCAGCAGCTCACGACTAGCGGTCTACAATGAGCAGTTCTTC
cdr3_aa: CASSSRLAVYNEQFF

clone_size: few
v_call: TRBV5-1
d_call: TRBD2
j_call: TRBJ2-5
cdr3_nt: TGCGCCAGCAGCTTCGGGGGGATCGAGACCCAGTACTTC
cdr3_aa: CASSFGGIETQYF

clone_size: few
v_call: TRBV29-1
d_call: TRBD2
j_call: TRBJ2-7
cdr3_nt: TGCAGCGGGCTAGCGGGCTTTTCCTACGAGCAGTACTTC
cdr3_aa: CSGLAGFSYEQYF

clone_size: NA
v_call: TRBV13
d_call: NA
j_call: TRBJ2-1
cdr3_nt: TGTGCCAGCAGCTCAGACGGGGGCACTTACAATGAGCAGTTCTTC
cdr3_aa: CASSSDGGTYNEQFF

clone_size: few
v_call: TRBV27
d_call: NA
j_call: TRBJ2-2
cdr3_nt: TGTGCCAGCAGTGGCAGGGGATACACCGGGGAGCTGTTTTTT
cdr3_aa: CASSGRGYTGELFF

clone_size: many
v_call: TRBV12-3/TRBV12-4
d_call: TRBD1
j_call: TRBJ2-1
cdr3_nt: TGTGCCAGCAGTCGCCGGGACAGGGGAATGAACAATGAGCAGTTCTTC
cdr3_aa: CASSRRDRGMNNEQFF

clone_size: few
v_call: TRBV10-3
d_call: NA
j_call: TRBJ1-1
cdr3_nt: TGTGCCATCAGGACAGACATGAACACTGAAGCTTTCTTT
cdr3_aa: CAIRTDMNTEAFF